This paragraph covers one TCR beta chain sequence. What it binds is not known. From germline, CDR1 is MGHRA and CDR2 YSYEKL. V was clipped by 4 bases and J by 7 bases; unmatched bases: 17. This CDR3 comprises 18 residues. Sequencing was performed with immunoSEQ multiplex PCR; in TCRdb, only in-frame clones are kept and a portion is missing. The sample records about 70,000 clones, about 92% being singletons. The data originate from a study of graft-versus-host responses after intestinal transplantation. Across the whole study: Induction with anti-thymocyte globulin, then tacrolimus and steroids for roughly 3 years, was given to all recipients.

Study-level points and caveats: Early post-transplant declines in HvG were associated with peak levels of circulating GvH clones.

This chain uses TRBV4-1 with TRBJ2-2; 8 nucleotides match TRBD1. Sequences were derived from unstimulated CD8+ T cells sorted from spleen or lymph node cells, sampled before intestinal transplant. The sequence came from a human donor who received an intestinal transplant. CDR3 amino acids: CASSPVGEAGGFGGELFF. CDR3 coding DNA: TGCGCCAGCAGCCCCGTGGGTGAGGCAGGGGGCTTCGGCGGGGAGCTGTTTTTT.